This passage covers 10 T cell receptor beta chains from one sample sequenced in a study of metastatic and nonmetastatic thyroid tumors. TCRdb reprocessed the PCR reads using MiXCR. This table has some 93,000 clones, about 13% appearing once. None of the patients had undergone any treatment ahead of thyroid surgery. The source material was blood. These receptors originate from a female donor with papillary thyroid cancer or a benign thyroid nodule (not recorded which). Some clones in this sample may be carry-over from other donors' samples.

This clone has ten or more counts. This rearrangement joins TRBV6-4 to TRBJ2-2; 7 bases match TRBD2. This CDR3 spans 14 amino acids. CDR1 MRHNA and CDR2 SNTAGT come from the germline V gene. Trimming at V came to 6 bases and at J to 6 bases, leaving 7 bases not matched to a gene. CDR3 in DNA: TGTGCCAGCAGCAGCACTAGCGATCCCGGGGAGCTGTTTTTT. Its translation: CASSSTSDPGELFF.

The V and J genes are TRBV7-2 and TRBJ2-7; D gene unclear. The V gene lost 2 bases and the J gene lost 3 bases, with 8 bases spanning the gap. The germline gives CDR1 SGHTA, CDR2 FQGNSA. The CDR3 spans 13 residues. The CDR3 DNA reads as TGTGCCAGCAGCTTATCACCTAACTACGAGCAGTACTTC. Its protein product is CASSLSPNYEQYF.

In this sample, this clone turned up many times. The rearrangement joins TRBV30 to TRBJ1-1; 10 bases match TRBD1. Germline V gives CDR1 GTSNPN, CDR2 SVGIG (reference sequence). The CDR3 totals 13 residues. V lost 8 bases to trimming and J lost 9 bases; unmatched junction nucleotides: 12. CDR3 in amino acids: CANSRTGGTQAFF. DNA for the CDR3: TGTGCCAACAGTCGGACAGGGGGTACTCAAGCTTTCTTT.

This clone was recorded at least ten times. V usage is TRBV6-1 and J usage is TRBJ1-2; 8 nucleotides match TRBD1. The CDR3 covers 13 residues. Germline assignment: CDR1 MNHNS and CDR2 SASEGT. The V and J ends lost 7 bases and 7 bases, in that order; junction bases with no gene match: 8. The CDR3 DNA follows: TGTGCCAGCAAGACAGGGGTAGGAACTGGCTACACCTTC. This translates into CASKTGVGTGYTF.

In this sample, this clone turned up many times. The chain carries TRBV7-2 and TRBJ2-5; D is ambiguous. Germline V gives CDR1 SGHTA, CDR2 FQGNSA. The V end lost 5 bases, the J end lost 0 bases, and 13 bases lay between the germline ends. The CDR3 consists of 15 residues. The CDR3: CASSPRTGYQETQYF. In DNA form, the CDR3 reads TGTGCCAGCAGCCCTCGGACCGGGTACCAAGAGACCCAGTACTTC.

This clone was seen at least ten times. This chain joins TRBV6-1 and TRBJ2-1; TRBD1 might be the D (6 bases). The germline CDR1 and CDR2 sequences are MNHNS and SASEGT. Trimming took off 3 bases at V and 1 base at J, with 16 bases between the two ends. The CDR3 has 17 residues. The CDR3 spells CASSDVSWGQSYNEQFF. For the CDR3, the DNA is TGTGCCAGCAGTGACGTTAGTTGGGGGCAGTCCTACAATGAGCAGTTCTTC.

This clone was seen at least ten times. The chain carries TRBV20-1 and TRBJ2-2; TRBD2 might be the D (6 bases). Germline V CDR1 and CDR2: DFQATT, SNEGSKA (reference sequence). The CDR3 loop spans 14 amino acids. The V and J ends lost 2 bases and 4 bases respectively, with 11 bases between them. CDR3 loop: CSARRTTPTGELFF. Here the CDR3 DNA reads TGCAGTGCTAGAAGGACTACCCCCACCGGGGAGCTGTTTTTT.

This clone was detected many times. The chain combines TRBV5-1 with TRBJ2-7; 8 bases match TRBD1. This CDR3 comprises 15 residues. Per germline, CDR1 SGHRS and CDR2 YFSETQ. The junction had 8 bases not matched to a gene; V was cut back by 4 bases and J by 2 bases. The chain's CDR3 is CASSPAGTGAYEQYF. The CDR3 region has the DNA TGCGCCAGCAGCCCTGCCGGGACAGGCGCCTACGAGCAGTACTTC.

This clone showed up many times. The chain joins TRBV4-3 to TRBJ1-6, with no clear D. The CDR3 sequence is 13 residues long. Germline CDR1 LGHNA, CDR2 YSLEER. The ends were cut back, 0 bases at V and 17 bases at J, with 14 bases in the middle. CDR3 in DNA: TGCGCCAGCAGCCAAGATCGGACCGCGCGCTTCCACTTT. Residues: CASSQDRTARFHF.

With regard to this clone: The junction shows a germline mismatch at one end, possibly a read error. This rearrangement joins TRBV18 to TRBJ1-1; D unresolved. Germline lookup yields CDR1 KGHSH and CDR2 LQKENI. This CDR3 spans 17 amino acids. The CDR3: CASPPVPGAIVNTEAFF. CDR3 DNA sequence: TGTGCCAGCCCACCAGTCCCAGGAGCAATTGTGAACACTGAAGCTTTCTTT.